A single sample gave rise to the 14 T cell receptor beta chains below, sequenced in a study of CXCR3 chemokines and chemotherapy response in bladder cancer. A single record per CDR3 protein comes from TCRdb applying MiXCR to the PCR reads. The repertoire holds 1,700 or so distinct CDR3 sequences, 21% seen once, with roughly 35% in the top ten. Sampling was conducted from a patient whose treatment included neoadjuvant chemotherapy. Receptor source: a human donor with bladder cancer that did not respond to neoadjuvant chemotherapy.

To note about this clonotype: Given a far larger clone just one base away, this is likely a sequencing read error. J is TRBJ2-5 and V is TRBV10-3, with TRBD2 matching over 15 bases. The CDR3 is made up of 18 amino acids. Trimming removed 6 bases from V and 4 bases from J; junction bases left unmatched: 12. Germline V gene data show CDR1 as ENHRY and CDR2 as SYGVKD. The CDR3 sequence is CAISRQPGLAGGAETQYF. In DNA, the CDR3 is TGTGCCATCAGCCGGCAACCGGGACTAGCGGGGGGAGCAGAGACCCAGTACTTC.

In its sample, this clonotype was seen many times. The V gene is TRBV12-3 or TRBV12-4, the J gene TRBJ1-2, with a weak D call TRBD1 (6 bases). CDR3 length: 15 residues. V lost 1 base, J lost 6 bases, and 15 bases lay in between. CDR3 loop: CASSLVGGLIDGYTF. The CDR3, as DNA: TGTGCCAGCAGTTTAGTAGGGGGGCTGATAGATGGCTACACCTTC.

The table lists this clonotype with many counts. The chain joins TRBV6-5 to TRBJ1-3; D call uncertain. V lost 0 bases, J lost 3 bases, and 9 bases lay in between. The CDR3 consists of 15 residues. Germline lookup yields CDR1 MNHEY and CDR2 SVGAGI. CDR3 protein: CASSYSANIGNTIYF. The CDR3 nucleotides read TGTGCCAGCAGTTACTCGGCTAACATTGGAAACACCATATATTTT.

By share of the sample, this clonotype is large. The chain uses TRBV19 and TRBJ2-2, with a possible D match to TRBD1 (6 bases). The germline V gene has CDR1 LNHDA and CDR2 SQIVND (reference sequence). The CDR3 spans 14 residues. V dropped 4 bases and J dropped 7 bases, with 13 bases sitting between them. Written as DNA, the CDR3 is TGTGCCAGTAGTACAACAGGGAGTTACGGGGAGCTGTTTTTT. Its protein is CASSTTGSYGELFF.

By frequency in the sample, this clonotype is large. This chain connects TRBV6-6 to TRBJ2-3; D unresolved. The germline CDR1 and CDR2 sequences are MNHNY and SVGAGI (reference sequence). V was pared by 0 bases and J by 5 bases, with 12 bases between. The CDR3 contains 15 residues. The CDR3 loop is CASSYSPLPGDTQYF. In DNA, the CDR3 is TGTGCCAGCAGTTACTCGCCCCTCCCCGGAGATACGCAGTATTTT.

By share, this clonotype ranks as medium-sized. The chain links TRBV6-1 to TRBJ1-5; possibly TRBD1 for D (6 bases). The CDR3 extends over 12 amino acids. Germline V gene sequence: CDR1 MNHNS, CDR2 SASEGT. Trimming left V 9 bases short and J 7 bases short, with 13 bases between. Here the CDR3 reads CASTGSGQPQHF. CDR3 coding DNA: TGTGCCAGTACAGGGTCAGGACAGCCCCAGCATTTT.

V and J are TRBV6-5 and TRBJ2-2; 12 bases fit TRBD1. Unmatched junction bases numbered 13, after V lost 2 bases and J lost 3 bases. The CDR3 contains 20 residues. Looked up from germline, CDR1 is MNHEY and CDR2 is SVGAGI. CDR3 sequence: CASSYGIPGTGGADTGELFF. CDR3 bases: TGTGCCAGCAGTTACGGAATTCCCGGGACAGGGGGCGCGGACACCGGGGAGCTGTTTTTT.

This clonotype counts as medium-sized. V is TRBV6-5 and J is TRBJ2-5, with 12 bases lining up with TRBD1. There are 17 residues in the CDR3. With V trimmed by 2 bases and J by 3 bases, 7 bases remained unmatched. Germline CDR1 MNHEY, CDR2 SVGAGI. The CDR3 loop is CASSYPSGTGGEETQYF. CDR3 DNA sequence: TGTGCCAGCAGTTACCCCTCCGGGACAGGGGGCGAAGAGACCCAGTACTTC.

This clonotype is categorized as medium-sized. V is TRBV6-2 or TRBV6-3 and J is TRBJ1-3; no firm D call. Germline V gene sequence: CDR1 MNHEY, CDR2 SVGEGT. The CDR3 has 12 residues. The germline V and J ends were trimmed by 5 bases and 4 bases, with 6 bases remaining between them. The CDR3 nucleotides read TGTGCCAGCAGTCCGACAGGAAACACCATATATTTT. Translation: CASSPTGNTIYF.

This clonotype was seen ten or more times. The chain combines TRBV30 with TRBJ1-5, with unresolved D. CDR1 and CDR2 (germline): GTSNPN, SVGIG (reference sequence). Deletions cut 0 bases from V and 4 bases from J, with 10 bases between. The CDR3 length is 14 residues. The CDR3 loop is CAWSVQDLNQPQHF. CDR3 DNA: TGTGCCTGGAGTGTACAAGACCTTAATCAGCCCCAGCATTTT.

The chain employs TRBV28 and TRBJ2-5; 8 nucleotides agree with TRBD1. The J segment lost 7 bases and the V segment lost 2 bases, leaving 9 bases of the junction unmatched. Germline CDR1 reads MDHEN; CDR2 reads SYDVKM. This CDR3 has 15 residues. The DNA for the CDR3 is TGTGCCAGCAGTTTAGTGGACAGGGTACGAGGGACCCAGTACTTC. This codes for CASSLVDRVRGTQYF.

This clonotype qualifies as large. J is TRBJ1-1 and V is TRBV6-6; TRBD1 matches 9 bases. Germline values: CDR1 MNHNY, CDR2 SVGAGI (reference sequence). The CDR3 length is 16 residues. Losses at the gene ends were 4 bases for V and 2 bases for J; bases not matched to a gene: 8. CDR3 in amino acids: CASSFAPGQGNTEAFF. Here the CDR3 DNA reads TGTGCCAGCAGTTTCGCACCGGGACAGGGCAACACTGAAGCTTTCTTT.

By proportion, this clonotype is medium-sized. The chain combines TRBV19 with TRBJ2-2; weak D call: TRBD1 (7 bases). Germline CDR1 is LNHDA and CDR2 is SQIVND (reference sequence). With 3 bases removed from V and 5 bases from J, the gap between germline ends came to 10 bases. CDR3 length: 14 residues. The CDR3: CASSMQGGTGELFF. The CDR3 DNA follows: TGTGCCAGTAGTATGCAGGGGGGTACCGGGGAGCTGTTTTTT. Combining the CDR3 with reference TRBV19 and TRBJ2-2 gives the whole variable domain DGGITQSPKYLFRKEGQNVTLSCEQNLNHDAMYWYRQDPGQGLRLIYYSQIVNDFQKGDIAEGYSVSREKKESFPLTVTSAQKNPTAFYLCASSMQGGTGELFFGEGSRLTVL.

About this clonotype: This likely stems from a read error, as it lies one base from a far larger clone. The CDR3 here is CASSAGGKRVNQPQHF. The CDR3 DNA sequence: TGTGCCAGCAGTGCAGGGGGAAAGAGGGTTAATCAGCCCCAGCATTTT. The rearrangement joins TRBV6-6 to TRBJ1-5; 7 bases are shared with TRBD1. Germline CDR1 reads MNHNY; CDR2 reads SVGAGI (reference sequence). J was trimmed by 4 bases and V by 5 bases; bases with no gene match: 11. This CDR3 has 16 residues.